The clone carrying this T cell receptor beta chain is a singleton in its sample. This sample was taken from a study of memory CD4+ T cells and cytomegalovirus serostatus. Single viable CD3+CD4+CD8-CD45RO+ cells were sorted as the memory CD4+ T cells. Libraries were prepared by immunoSEQ multiplex PCR; TCRdb keeps only in-frame clonotypes and omits some of them. The sample holds about 82,000 clones, approximately 84% seen once. The sequencing sample was made of memory CD4+ T cells from blood. This clonotype was sampled from an adult in good health and CMV-seronegative.

The CDR3 loop reads CASSRQGLNTEAFF. The CDR3, as DNA: TGTGCCAGCAGCCGACAGGGTTTAAACACTGAAGCTTTCTTT. The chain employs TRBV7-2 and TRBJ1-1; TRBD1 agrees at 7 bases. This CDR3 has 14 residues. J was trimmed by 2 bases and V by 5 bases; bases with no gene match: 5. In germline, CDR1 is SGHTA, CDR2 FQGNSA.